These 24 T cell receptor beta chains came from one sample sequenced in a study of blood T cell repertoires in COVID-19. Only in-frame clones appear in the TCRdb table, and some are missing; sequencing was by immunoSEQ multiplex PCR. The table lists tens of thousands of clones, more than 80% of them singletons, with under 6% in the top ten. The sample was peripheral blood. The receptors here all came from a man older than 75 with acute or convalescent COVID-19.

The CDR3 sequence: CASSRLAPNNEQFF. In nucleotides, the CDR3 is TGTGCCAGCAGTAGACTAGCGCCTAACAATGAGCAGTTCTTC. The chain carries TRBV27 and TRBJ2-1, with TRBD2 identical over 8 bases. The V and J ends lost 5 bases and 5 bases, in that order; junction bases with no gene match: 5. CDR1 is MNHEY, CDR2 SMNVEV, per germline (reference sequence). There are 14 residues in the CDR3.

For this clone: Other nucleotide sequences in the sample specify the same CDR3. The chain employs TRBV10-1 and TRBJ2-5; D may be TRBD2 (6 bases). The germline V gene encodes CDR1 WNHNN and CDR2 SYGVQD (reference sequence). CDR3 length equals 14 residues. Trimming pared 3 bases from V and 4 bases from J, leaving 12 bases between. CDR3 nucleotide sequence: TGCGCCAGCAGTGATGCGGGACGGGGAGAGACCCAGTACTTC. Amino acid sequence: CASSDAGRGETQYF.

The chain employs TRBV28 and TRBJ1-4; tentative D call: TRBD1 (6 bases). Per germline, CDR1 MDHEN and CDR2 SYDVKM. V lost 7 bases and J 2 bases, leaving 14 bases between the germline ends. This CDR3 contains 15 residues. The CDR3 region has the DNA TGTGCCAGCACCAGCCGGGACACCACTAATGAAAAACTGTTTTTT. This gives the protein CASTSRDTTNEKLFF.

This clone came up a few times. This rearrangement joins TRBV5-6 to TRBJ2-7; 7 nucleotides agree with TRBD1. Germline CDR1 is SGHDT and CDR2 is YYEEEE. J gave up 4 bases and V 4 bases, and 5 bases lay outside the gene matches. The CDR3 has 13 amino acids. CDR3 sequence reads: CASSHRGRYEQYF. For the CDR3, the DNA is TGTGCCAGCAGCCACAGGGGTCGGTACGAGCAGTACTTC. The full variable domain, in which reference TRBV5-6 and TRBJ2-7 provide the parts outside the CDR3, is DAGVTQSPTHLIKTRGQQVTLRCSPKSGHDTVSWYQQALGQGPQFIFQYYEEEERQRGNFPDRFSGHQFPNYSSELNVNALLLGDSALYLCASSHRGRYEQYFGPGTRLTVT.

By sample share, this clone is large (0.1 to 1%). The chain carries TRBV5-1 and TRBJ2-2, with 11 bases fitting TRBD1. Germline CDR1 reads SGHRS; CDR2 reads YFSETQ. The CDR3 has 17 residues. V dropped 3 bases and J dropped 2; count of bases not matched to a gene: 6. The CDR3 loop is CASSSKRTGGNTGELFF. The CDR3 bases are TGCGCCAGCAGCTCAAAACGGACAGGGGGCAACACCGGGGAGCTGTTTTTT.

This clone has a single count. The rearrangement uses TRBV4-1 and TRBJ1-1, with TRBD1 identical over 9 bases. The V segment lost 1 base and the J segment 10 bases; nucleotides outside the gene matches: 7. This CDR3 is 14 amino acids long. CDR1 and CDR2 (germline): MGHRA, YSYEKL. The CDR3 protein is CASSQAGTGRVAFF. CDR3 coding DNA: TGCGCCAGCAGCCAAGCGGGGACAGGGAGGGTAGCTTTCTTT.

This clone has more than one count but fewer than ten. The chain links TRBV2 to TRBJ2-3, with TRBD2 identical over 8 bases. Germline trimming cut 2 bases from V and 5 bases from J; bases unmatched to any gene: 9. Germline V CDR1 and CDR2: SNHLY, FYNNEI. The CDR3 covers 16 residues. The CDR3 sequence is CASSEMTSARGDTQYF. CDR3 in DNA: TGTGCCAGCAGTGAAATGACTAGCGCCCGCGGAGATACGCAGTATTTT.

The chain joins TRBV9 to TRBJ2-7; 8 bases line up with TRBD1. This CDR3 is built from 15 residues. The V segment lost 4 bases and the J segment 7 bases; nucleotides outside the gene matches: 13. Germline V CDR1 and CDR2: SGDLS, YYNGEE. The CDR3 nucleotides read TGTGCCAGCAGCCCGGGGTTGACAGGGGCTCGAGAGCAGTACTTC. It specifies CASSPGLTGAREQYF.

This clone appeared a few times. The CDR3 is CASKDGTGNTGELFF. The CDR3 nucleotides are TGTGCCAGCAAGGATGGGACAGGGAACACCGGGGAGCTGTTTTTT. This chain connects TRBV28 to TRBJ2-2; TRBD1 agrees at 8 bases. Trimming removed 7 bases from V and 1 base from J; junction bases left unmatched: 5. The germline gives CDR1 MDHEN, CDR2 SYDVKM. This CDR3 has 15 amino acids.

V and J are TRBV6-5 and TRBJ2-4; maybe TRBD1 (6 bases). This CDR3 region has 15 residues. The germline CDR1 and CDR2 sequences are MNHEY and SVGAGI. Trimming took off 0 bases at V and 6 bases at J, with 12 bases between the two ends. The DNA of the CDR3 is TGTGCCAGCAGTTACTCGACAGGAAAGCCAAACATTCAGTACTTC. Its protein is CASSYSTGKPNIQYF.

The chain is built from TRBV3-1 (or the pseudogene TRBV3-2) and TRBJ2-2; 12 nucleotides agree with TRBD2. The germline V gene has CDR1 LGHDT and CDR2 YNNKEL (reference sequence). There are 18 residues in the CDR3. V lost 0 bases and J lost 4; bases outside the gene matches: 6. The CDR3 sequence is CASSQDDGLAGFTGELFF. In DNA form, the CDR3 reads TGTGCCAGCAGCCAAGATGATGGACTAGCGGGGTTCACCGGGGAGCTGTTTTTT.

CDR3 amino acids: CASSLYRQETVGTDTQYF. CDR3 nucleotides: TGTGCCAGCAGCCTATACAGACAGGAGACGGTGGGAACAGATACGCAGTATTTT. The genes are TRBV5-6 and TRBJ2-3; TRBD1 might be the D (6 bases). Germline V gene sequence: CDR1 SGHDT, CDR2 YYEEEE. The V end was cut by 4 bases, the J end by 3 bases, with 24 bases between. The CDR3 runs 18 residues.

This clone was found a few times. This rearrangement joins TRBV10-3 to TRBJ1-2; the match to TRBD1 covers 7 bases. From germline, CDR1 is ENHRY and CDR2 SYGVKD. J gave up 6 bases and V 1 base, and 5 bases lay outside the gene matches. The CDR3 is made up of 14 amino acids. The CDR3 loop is CAISELRGQDGYTF. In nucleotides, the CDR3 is TGTGCCATCAGTGAGTTAAGGGGGCAGGATGGCTACACCTTC.

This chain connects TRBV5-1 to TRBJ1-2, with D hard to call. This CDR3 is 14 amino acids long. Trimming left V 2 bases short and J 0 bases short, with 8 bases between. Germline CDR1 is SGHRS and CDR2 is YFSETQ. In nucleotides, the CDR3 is TGCGCCAGCAGCTTATCCTCTTCTAACTATGGCTACACCTTC. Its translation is CASSLSSSNYGYTF.

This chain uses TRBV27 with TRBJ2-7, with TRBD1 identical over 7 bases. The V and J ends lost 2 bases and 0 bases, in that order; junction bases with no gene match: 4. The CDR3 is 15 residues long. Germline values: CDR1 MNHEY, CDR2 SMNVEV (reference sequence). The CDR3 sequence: CASSLREGASYEQYF. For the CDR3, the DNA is TGTGCCAGCAGTTTAAGAGAGGGGGCCTCCTACGAGCAGTACTTC.

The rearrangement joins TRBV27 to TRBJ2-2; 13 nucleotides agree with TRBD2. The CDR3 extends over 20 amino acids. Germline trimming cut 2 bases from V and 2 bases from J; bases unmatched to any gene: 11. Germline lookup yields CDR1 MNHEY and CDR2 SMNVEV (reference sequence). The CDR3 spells CASSLRGNGLAGANTGELFF. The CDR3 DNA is TGTGCCAGCAGTTTAAGGGGAAACGGACTAGCGGGAGCAAACACCGGGGAGCTGTTTTTT.

The CDR3 region has the DNA TGTGCCAGCAGCCCAAACAGGGCCTCTGGAAACACCATATATTTT. This translates into CASSPNRASGNTIYF. The V and J genes are TRBV14 and TRBJ1-3, with D possibly TRBD1 on 6 matching bases. The CDR3 has 15 residues. Germline V gene data show CDR1 as SGHDN and CDR2 as FVKESK. The V end lost 4 bases, the J end lost 0 bases, and 10 bases lay between the germline ends.

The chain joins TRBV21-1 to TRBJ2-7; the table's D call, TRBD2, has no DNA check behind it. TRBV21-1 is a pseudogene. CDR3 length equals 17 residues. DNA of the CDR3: TGTGCCAGCAGCAAGGAGGGTAACGGGAGAGAGAACTACGAGCAGTACTTC. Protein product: CASSKEGNGRENYEQYF.

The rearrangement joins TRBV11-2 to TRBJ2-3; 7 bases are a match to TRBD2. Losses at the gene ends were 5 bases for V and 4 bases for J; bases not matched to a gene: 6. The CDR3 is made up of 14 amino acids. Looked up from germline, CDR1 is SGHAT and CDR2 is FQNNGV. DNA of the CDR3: TGTGCCAGCAGCCCACGCGGACTAGCAGATACGCAGTATTTT. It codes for CASSPRGLADTQYF.

CDR3 sequence reads: CASSRGETQYF. CDR3 coding DNA: TGTGCCAGCAGCCGCGGGGAGACCCAGTACTTC. The chain has TRBV6-5 and TRBJ2-5; perhaps TRBD2 as D (5 bases). This CDR3 spans 11 amino acids. Trimming removed 6 bases from V and 5 bases from J, with 7 bases in between. The germline CDR1 and CDR2 sequences are MNHEY and SVGAGI.

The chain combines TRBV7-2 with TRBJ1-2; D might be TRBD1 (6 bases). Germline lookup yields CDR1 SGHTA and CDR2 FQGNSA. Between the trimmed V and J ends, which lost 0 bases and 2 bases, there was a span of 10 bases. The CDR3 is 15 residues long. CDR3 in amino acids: CASSLARTENYGYTF. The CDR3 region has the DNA TGTGCCAGCAGCTTAGCCAGGACAGAAAACTATGGCTACACCTTC. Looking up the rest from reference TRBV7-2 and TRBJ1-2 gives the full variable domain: GAGVSQSPSNKVTEKGKDVELRCDPISGHTALYWYRQSLGQGLEFLIYFQGNSAPDKSGLPSDRFSAERTGGSVSTLTIQRTQQEDSAVYLCASSLARTENYGYTFGSGTRLTVV.

The CDR3 spells CASSPGTGFIGELFF. The CDR3 DNA reads TGTGCCAGTAGCCCCGGGACAGGGTTTATCGGGGAGCTGTTTTTT. This chain uses TRBV19 with TRBJ2-2, with TRBD1 matching over 9 bases. Trimming removed 6 bases from V and 7 bases from J; junction bases left unmatched: 9. This CDR3 has 15 amino acids. Germline loops: CDR1 LNHDA, CDR2 SQIVND (reference sequence).

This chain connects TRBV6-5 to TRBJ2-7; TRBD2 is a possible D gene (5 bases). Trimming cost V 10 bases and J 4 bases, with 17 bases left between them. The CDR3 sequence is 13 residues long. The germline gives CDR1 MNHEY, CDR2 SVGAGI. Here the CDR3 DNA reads TGTGCCACTTCCCGGGAAAGGAATTACGAGCAGTACTTC. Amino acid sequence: CATSRERNYEQYF.

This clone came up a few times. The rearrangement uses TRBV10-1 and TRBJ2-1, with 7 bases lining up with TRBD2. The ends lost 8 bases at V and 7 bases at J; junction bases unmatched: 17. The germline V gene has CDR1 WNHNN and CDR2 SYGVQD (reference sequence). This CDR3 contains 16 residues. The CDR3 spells CASGQGSAGDLNEQFF. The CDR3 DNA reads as TGCGCCAGCGGCCAAGGAAGTGCGGGAGATCTAAATGAGCAGTTCTTC.